Listed below are T cell receptor beta chains from one sample, sequenced in a study of blood T cell repertoires in COVID-19. Sequenced by immunoSEQ multiplex PCR; TCRdb stores in-frame clones only, minus some. The sample has about 320,000 clones; roughly 89% are singletons. The sample was PBMCs or T cells enriched from blood (not recorded which). These receptors were collected from a young woman who had recovered from COVID-19. Each CDR3 is given with its conserved first and last residue. D genes are given only for firm matches. Size values are once, few and many counts, or a class for expanded clones, and some rows have none.

d_call	clone_size	j_call	v_call	cdr3_nt	cdr3_aa
-	-	TRBJ1-3	TRBV3-1/TRBV3-2	TGTGCCAGCAGCCAAGAACTTTCCCGCTCTGGAAACACCATATATTTT	CASSQELSRSGNTIYF
TRBD1	-	TRBJ2-7	TRBV5-6	TGTGCCAGCAGCTACGACAGGGTTGGCAACGAGCAGTACTTC	CASSYDRVGNEQYF
-	-	TRBJ2-1	TRBV7-6	TGTGCCAGCAGCTTAACCCGACAGGAGCAGTTCTTC	CASSLTRQEQFF
-	-	TRBJ2-2	TRBV4-2	TGTGCCAGCACGACGACTAGGAACACCGGGGAGCTGTTTTTT	CASTTTRNTGELFF
-	-	TRBJ1-5	TRBV19	TGTGCCAGTAGTTCTACGTACAGGGATCAGCCCCAGCATTTT	CASSSTYRDQPQHF
-	-	TRBJ2-5	TRBV7-3	TGTGCCAGCAGCCCCGGGTGGGGCATCCAAGAGACCCAGTACTTC	CASSPGWGIQETQYF
-	-	TRBJ2-3	TRBV9	TGTGCCAGCAGCGTAGCTACGGCGGAGCATACGCAGTATTTT	CASSVATAEHTQYF
-	few	TRBJ1-6	TRBV11-1	TGTGCCAGCAGCTTTGGGTCCGTTTTGAGGAATTCACCCCTCCACTTT	CASSFGSVLRNSPLHF
TRBD1	-	TRBJ1-6	TRBV9	TGTGCCAGCAGCTGGACAGGCGGTGATTCACCCCTCCACTTT	CASSWTGGDSPLHF
TRBD1	-	TRBJ1-2	TRBV5-1	TGCGCCAGCAGCTTGGTTGCAGGGGGTGGCTATGGCTACACCTTC	CASSLVAGGGYGYTF
TRBD2	-	TRBJ2-5	TRBV19	TGTGCCAGTAGTATCGGGGGGGCGGGAGAGACCCAGTACTTC	CASSIGGAGETQYF
TRBD1	-	TRBJ1-4	TRBV19	TGTGCCAGTAGTGGGTCGGTTCGGACAGGGAATGAAAAACTGTTTTTT	CASSGSVRTGNEKLFF
TRBD1	-	TRBJ1-5	TRBV27	TGTGCCAGCAGTTTGAGGGGGCCTAGCAATCAGCCCCAGCATTTT	CASSLRGPSNQPQHF
TRBD2	once	TRBJ2-5	TRBV7-3	TGTGCCAGCAGCTTAGGGACGGGGGGTCCCAAGTACTTC	CASSLGTGGPKYF